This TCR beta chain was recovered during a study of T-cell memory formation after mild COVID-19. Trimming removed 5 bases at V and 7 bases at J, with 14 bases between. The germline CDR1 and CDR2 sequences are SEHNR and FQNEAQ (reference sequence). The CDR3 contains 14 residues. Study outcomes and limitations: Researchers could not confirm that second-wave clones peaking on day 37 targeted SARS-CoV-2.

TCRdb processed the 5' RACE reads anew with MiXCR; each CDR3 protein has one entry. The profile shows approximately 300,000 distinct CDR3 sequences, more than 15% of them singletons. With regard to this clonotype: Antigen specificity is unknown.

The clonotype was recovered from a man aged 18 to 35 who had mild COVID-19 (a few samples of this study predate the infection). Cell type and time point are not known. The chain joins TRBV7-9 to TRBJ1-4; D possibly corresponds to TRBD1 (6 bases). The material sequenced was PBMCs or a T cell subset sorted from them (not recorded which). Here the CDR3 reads CASSLDSGREKLFF. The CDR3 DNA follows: TGTGCCAGCAGCCTGGACAGTGGGCGTGAAAAACTGTTTTTT.